The 5 T cell receptor beta chains below were found in one sample sequenced in a study of T-cell memory formation after mild COVID-19. TCRdb used MiXCR to reprocess the 5' RACE reads, holding one entry per CDR3 protein. The table shows roughly 600,000 distinct CDR3 sequences, with around 17% occurring only once. Sequencing was carried out using PBMCs or a T cell subset sorted from them (not recorded which). Source of these receptors: an adult woman who had mild COVID-19 (a few samples of this study predate the infection). Cell type and time point are not known.

As concerns this clonotype: Sequence at one end of the junction differs from germline and may be a read error. This rearrangement joins TRBV24-1 to TRBJ1-5; 7 bases are shared with TRBD1. The CDR3 is made up of 16 amino acids. Per the germline V gene, CDR1 is KGHDR and CDR2 is SFDVKD. CDR3 protein: CATSDSSRQGNQPQHF. In DNA, the CDR3 is TGTGCCACCAGCGATTCCTCGCGACAGGGAAATCAGCCCCAGCATTTT.

This clonotype was observed many times. This chain links TRBV7-9 with TRBJ2-3; 8 bases agree with TRBD2. This CDR3 comprises 15 residues. Per the germline V gene, CDR1 is SEHNR and CDR2 is FQNEAQ (reference sequence). V shed 5 bases, J shed 5 bases, and the junction held 9 bases outside the gene matches. The CDR3 reads CASSVSGGLRDTQYF. CDR3 DNA sequence: TGTGCCAGCAGCGTCTCGGGGGGGCTAAGAGATACGCAGTATTTT.

The chain combines TRBV7-2 with TRBJ2-3; 7 bases are a match to TRBD2. CDR3 length: 16 amino acids. V shed 6 bases and J 3 bases; nucleotides not matched to a gene: 12. The V gene's germline CDR1 is SGHTA and CDR2 FQGNSA. CDR3 nucleotides: TGTGCCAGCAGTCTTCTAGGGCGGGAGTGGACAGATACGCAGTATTTT. Protein: CASSLLGREWTDTQYF.

This sequence joins TRBV5-6 and TRBJ1-1; D is uncertain. This CDR3 region has 13 residues. Germline CDR1 is SGHDT and CDR2 is YYEEEE. V was shortened by 1 base and J by 5 bases, with 9 bases between the two germline ends. The CDR3 nucleotides read TGTGCCAGCAGCTTGCTTGTTGGGACTGAAGCTTTCTTT. Protein product: CASSLLVGTEAFF.

This clonotype occurred a few times. J is TRBJ2-3 and V is TRBV24-1; TRBD2 agrees at 12 bases. Per the germline V gene, CDR1 is KGHDR and CDR2 is SFDVKD. J was trimmed by 5 bases and V by 3 bases; bases with no gene match: 5. The CDR3 is 16 amino acids. As DNA, the CDR3 is TGTGCCACCAGTGATCCGGGACTAGCGGGTCAAGATACGCAGTATTTT. Its translation is CATSDPGLAGQDTQYF.